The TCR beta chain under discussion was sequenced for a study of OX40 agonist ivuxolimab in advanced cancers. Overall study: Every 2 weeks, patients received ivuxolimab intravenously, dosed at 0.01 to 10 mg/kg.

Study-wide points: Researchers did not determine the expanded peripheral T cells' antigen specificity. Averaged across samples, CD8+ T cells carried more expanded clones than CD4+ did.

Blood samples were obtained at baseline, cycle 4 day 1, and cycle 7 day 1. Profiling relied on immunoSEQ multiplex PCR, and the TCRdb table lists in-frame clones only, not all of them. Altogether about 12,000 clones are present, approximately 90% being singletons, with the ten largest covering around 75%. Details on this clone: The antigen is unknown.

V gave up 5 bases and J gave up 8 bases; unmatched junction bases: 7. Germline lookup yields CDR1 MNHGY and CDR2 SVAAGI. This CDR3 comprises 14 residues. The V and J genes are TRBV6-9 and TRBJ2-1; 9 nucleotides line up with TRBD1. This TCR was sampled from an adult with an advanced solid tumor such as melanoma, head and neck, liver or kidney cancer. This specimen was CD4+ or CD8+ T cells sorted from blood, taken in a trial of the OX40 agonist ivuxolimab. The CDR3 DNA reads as TGTGCCAGCAGTCCAGGGACAGGGTACCATGAGCAGTTCTTC. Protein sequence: CASSPGTGYHEQFF.